What follows is one T cell receptor (beta chain) and its context. Its antigen is unidentified. Clones were sequenced by immunoSEQ multiplex PCR, and TCRdb holds only the in-frame ones, with some missing. This table has about 130,000 clones, about 87% appearing once. The data derive from a study of T cell responses to AZD1222 COVID-19 vaccine. Looking at the study overall: Second-dose timings of about 4 or about 12 weeks were pooled.

Study-wide results and limits: The peak T cell response came first, and repertoires were sampled only after it.

The receptor was derived from an adult in good health. The sequencing used peripheral blood, collected on day 0 of AZD1222 vaccination.

In nucleotides, the CDR3 is TGTGCCAGCAGTGAGCAGACAGGGTTTGTAGATACGCAGTATTTT. The encoded protein is CASSEQTGFVDTQYF. The chain has TRBV2 and TRBJ2-3, with TRBD1 identical over 7 bases. CDR3 length: 15 amino acids. Trimming at V came to 3 bases and at J to 5 bases, leaving 8 bases not matched to a gene. Germline CDR1 is SNHLY and CDR2 is FYNNEI.